Each of the 10 T cell receptor beta chains below was sequenced from the same sample in a study of T cells after yellow fever vaccination. TCRdb used MiXCR to reprocess the 5' RACE reads, holding one entry per CDR3 protein. Among about 260,000 distinct CDR3 sequences listed, roughly 3.5% were seen once. The specimen comprised PBMCs, sampled 15 days after the yellow fever booster vaccination. Receptor source: a man aged 18 to 35 who received the YFV17D yellow fever vaccine.

This clonotype has at least ten counts. The chain combines TRBV7-3 with TRBJ2-1; TRBD1 matches 7 bases. CDR1 SGHTA and CDR2 FQGTGA come from the germline V gene. V was pared by 0 bases and J by 0 bases, with 8 bases of the junction left unmatched. The CDR3 spans 18 residues. The CDR3: CASSLTGGPPSSYNEQFF. For the CDR3, the DNA is TGTGCCAGCAGCTTAACAGGGGGCCCTCCAAGCTCCTACAATGAGCAGTTCTTC.

The table lists this clonotype with many counts. The CDR3 loop is CASSFGLAGGRGDTQYF. CDR3 DNA: TGTGCCAGCAGCTTTGGACTAGCGGGGGGCCGTGGAGATACGCAGTATTTT. The rearrangement joins TRBV7-2 to TRBJ2-3; 14 bases agree with TRBD2. In germline, CDR1 is SGHTA, CDR2 FQGNSA. With 3 bases clipped from V and 5 bases from J, the junction kept 7 bases outside the gene matches. The CDR3 has 17 amino acids.

This clonotype was detected ten times or more. This chain connects TRBV11-2 to TRBJ1-1; possible D gene TRBD1, 5 bases. The germline CDR1 and CDR2 sequences are SGHAT and FQNNGV. With 2 bases removed from V and 1 base from J, the gap between germline ends came to 11 bases. This CDR3 is 15 amino acids long. This CDR3 reads CASSLLGGGNTEAFF. The CDR3 DNA sequence: TGTGCCAGCAGCTTATTGGGGGGTGGGAACACTGAAGCTTTCTTT.

This clonotype appeared many times. The chain carries TRBV6-1 and TRBJ2-3, with 11 bases fitting TRBD2. Trimming removed 7 bases from V and 2 bases from J; junction bases left unmatched: 5. Germline-derived CDR1 and CDR2 are MNHNS and SASEGT. The CDR3 runs to 15 residues. CDR3 region: CASTLAGGHTDTQYF. The CDR3 bases are TGTGCCAGCACCCTAGCGGGGGGCCACACAGATACGCAGTATTTT.

This clonotype showed up many times. The chain carries TRBV5-5 and TRBJ1-2, with 8 bases identical to TRBD1. Germline CDR1 SGHKS, CDR2 YYEKEE (reference sequence). CDR3 size: 14 residues. V gave up 0 bases and J gave up 8 bases; unmatched junction bases: 6. CDR3 residues: CASSLAGQGEGYTF. The CDR3 region has the DNA TGTGCCAGCAGCTTGGCTGGACAGGGCGAAGGCTACACCTTC.

The table lists this clonotype with many counts. The J gene is TRBJ1-5, the V gene TRBV18; 8 bases fit TRBD1. Trimming at V came to 4 bases and at J to 5 bases, leaving 4 bases not matched to a gene. The germline CDR1 and CDR2 sequences are KGHSH and LQKENI. The CDR3 is 14 residues long. This CDR3 is CASSRTGSDQPQHF. For the CDR3, the DNA is TGTGCCAGCTCACGGACAGGGTCGGATCAGCCCCAGCATTTT.

This clonotype has a count of ten or more. The rearrangement joins TRBV5-1 to TRBJ1-1; no firm D call. V lost 0 bases and J 3 bases, leaving 9 bases between the germline ends. Germline loops: CDR1 SGHRS, CDR2 YFSETQ. The CDR3 has 14 residues. The CDR3 region is CASSLAGGDTEAFF. CDR3 DNA sequence: TGCGCCAGCAGCTTGGCCGGTGGGGACACTGAAGCTTTCTTT.

In this sample, this clonotype turned up many times. The J gene is TRBJ1-5, the V gene TRBV4-1; no reliable D call. Trimming shortened V by 4 bases and J by 0 bases, and 10 bases separated the two germline ends. This CDR3 comprises 15 residues. CDR1 and CDR2 from the germline V gene are MGHRA and YSYEKL. CDR3 nucleotide sequence: TGCGCCAGCAGCCCGTGGGAGAATAGCAATCAGCCCCAGCATTTT. Its protein is CASSPWENSNQPQHF.

The CDR3 region is CSARLAGRREQYF. DNA for the CDR3: TGCAGTGCTAGACTAGCGGGTCGTCGCGAGCAGTACTTC. The genes are TRBV20-1 and TRBJ2-7, with 8 bases lining up with TRBD2. CDR3 length: 13 residues. CDR1 and CDR2 from the germline V gene are DFQATT and SNEGSKA (reference sequence). The junction had 6 bases not matched to a gene; V was cut back by 2 bases and J by 6 bases.

This clonotype was observed at least ten times. The chain links TRBV2 to TRBJ2-7; possibly TRBD2 for D (6 bases). The CDR3 is 15 residues long. V lost 6 bases to trimming and J lost 6 bases, with 21 bases between them. From germline, CDR1 is SNHLY and CDR2 FYNNEI. The CDR3 sequence is CASRRNTAGPTEQYV. DNA of the CDR3: TGTGCCAGCAGGCGAAATACCGCGGGACCAACCGAGCAGTACGTC.